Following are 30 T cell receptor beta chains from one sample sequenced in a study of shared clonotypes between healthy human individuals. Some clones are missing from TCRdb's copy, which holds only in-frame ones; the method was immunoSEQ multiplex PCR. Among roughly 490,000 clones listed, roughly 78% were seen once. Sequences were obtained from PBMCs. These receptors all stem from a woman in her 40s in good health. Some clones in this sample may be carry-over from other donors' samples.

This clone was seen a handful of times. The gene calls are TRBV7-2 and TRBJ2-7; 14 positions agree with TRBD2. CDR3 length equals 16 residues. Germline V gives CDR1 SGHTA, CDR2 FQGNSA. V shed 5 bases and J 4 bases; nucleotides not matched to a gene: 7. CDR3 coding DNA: TGTGCCAGCAGCGAGGGACTAGCGGGAGCGGCTTACGAGCAGTACTTC. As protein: CASSEGLAGAAYEQYF.

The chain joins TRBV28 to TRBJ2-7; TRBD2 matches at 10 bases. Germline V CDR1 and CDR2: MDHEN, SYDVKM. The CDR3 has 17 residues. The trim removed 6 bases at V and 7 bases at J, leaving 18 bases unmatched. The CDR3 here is CASSYIAGGPWGGEQYF. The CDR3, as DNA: TGTGCCAGCAGCTATATAGCGGGAGGCCCTTGGGGTGGGGAGCAGTACTTC.

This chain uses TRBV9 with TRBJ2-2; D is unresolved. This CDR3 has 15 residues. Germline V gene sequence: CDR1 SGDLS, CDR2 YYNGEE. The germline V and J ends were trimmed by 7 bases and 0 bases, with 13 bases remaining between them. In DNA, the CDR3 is TGTGCCAGCGGCGATGAAATGTCGAACACCGGGGAGCTGTTTTTT. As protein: CASGDEMSNTGELFF.

CDR3 DNA: TGTGCCAGCAGCTTCGGGACAGGGGAACAGCCCCAGCATTTT. Its protein is CASSFGTGEQPQHF. The rearrangement uses TRBV9 and TRBJ1-5, with 10 bases identical to TRBD1. Germline V lookup: CDR1 SGDLS, CDR2 YYNGEE. The V and J ends lost 4 bases and 7 bases, in that order; junction bases with no gene match: 5. CDR3 length equals 14 residues. The whole variable domain, filled in from reference TRBV9 and TRBJ1-5, reads DSGVTQTPKHLITATGQRVTLRCSPRSGDLSVYWYQQSLDQGLQFLIQYYNGEERAKGNILERFSAQQFPDLHSELNLSSLELGDSALYFCASSFGTGEQPQHFGDGTRLSIL.

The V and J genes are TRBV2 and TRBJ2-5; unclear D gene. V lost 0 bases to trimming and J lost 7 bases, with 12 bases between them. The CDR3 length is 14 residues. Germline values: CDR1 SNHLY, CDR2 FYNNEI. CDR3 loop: CASSEASISATQYF. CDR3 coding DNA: TGTGCCAGCAGTGAAGCTTCCATCTCAGCGACCCAGTACTTC.

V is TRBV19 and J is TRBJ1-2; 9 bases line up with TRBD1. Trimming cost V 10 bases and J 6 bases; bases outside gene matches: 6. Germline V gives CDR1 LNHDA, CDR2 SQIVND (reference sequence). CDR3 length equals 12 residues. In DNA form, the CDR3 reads TGTGCCACGGGACAGGGAACCCATGGCTACACCTTC. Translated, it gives CATGQGTHGYTF.

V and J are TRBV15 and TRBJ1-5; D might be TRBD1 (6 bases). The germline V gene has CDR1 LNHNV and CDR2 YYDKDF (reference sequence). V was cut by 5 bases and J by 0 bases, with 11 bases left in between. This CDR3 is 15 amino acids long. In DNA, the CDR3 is TGTGCCACCAGCCAGGACAGACATAGCAATCAGCCCCAGCATTTT. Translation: CATSQDRHSNQPQHF.

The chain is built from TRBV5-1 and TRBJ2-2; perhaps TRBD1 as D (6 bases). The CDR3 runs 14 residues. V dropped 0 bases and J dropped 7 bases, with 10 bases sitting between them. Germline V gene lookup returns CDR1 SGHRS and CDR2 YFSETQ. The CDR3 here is CASSLGGQYGELFF. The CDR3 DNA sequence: TGCGCCAGCAGCTTGGGAGGACAGTACGGGGAGCTGTTTTTT.

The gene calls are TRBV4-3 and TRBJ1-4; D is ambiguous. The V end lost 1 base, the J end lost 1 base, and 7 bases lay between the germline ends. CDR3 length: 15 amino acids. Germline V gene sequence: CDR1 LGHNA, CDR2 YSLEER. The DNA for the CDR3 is TGCGCCAGCAGCCAAGTATTTAGAACTAATGAAAAACTGTTTTTT. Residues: CASSQVFRTNEKLFF.

The CDR3 protein is CSGTSGYNEQFF. The CDR3 nucleotides are TGCAGTGGGACTAGCGGATACAATGAGCAGTTCTTC. The gene calls are TRBV29-1 and TRBJ2-1; TRBD2 aligns across 11 bases. The CDR3 is 12 residues long. Germline CDR1 is SQVTM and CDR2 is ANQGSEA.

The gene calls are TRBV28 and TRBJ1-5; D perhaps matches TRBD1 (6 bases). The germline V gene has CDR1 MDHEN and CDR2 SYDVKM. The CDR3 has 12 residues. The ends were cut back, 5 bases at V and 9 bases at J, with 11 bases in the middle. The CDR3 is CASSGQGSPQHF. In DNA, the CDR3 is TGTGCCAGCAGTGGGCAGGGGTCGCCCCAGCATTTT.

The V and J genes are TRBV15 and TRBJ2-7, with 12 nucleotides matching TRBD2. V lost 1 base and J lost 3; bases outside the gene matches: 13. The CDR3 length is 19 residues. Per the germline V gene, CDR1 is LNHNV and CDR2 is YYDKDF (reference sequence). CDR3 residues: CATSRGASGRAGVRYEQYF. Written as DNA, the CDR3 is TGTGCCACCAGCAGAGGGGCTAGCGGGAGGGCCGGGGTACGCTACGAGCAGTACTTC. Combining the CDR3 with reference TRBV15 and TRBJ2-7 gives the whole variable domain DAMVIQNPRYQVTQFGKPVTLSCSQTLNHNVMYWYQQKSSQAPKLLFHYYDKDFNNEADTPDNFQSRRPNTSFCFLDIRSPGLGDTAMYLCATSRGASGRAGVRYEQYFGPGTRLTVT.

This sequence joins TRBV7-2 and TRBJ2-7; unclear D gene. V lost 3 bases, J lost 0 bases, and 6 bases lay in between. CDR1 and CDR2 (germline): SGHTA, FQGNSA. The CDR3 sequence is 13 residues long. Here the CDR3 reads CASSFKSSYEQYF. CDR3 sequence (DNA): TGTGCCAGCAGCTTTAAGAGCTCCTACGAGCAGTACTTC.

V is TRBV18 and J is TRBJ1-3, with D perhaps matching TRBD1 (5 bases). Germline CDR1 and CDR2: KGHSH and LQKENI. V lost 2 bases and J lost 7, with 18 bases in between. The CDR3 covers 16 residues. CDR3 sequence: CASSPDPRQRLNTIYF. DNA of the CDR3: TGTGCCAGCTCACCAGATCCTAGACAGCGACTGAACACCATATATTTT. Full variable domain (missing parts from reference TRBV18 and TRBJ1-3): NAGVMQNPRHLVRRRGQEARLRCSPMKGHSHVYWYRQLPEEGLKFMVYLQKENIIDESGMPKERFSAEFPKEGPSILRIQQVVRGDSAAYFCASSPDPRQRLNTIYFGEGSWLTVV.

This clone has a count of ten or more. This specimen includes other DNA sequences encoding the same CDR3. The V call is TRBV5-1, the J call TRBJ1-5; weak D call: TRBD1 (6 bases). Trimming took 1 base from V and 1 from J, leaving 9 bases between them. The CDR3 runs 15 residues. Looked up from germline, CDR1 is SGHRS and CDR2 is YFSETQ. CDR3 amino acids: CASSLSGGSNQPQHF. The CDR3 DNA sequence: TGCGCCAGCAGCTTGTCCGGGGGCAGCAATCAGCCCCAGCATTTT. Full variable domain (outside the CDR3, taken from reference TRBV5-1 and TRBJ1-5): KAGVTQTPRYLIKTRGQQVTLSCSPISGHRSVSWYQQTPGQGLQFLFEYFSETQRNKGNFPGRFSGRQFSNSRSEMNVSTLELGDSALYLCASSLSGGSNQPQHFGDGTRLSIL.

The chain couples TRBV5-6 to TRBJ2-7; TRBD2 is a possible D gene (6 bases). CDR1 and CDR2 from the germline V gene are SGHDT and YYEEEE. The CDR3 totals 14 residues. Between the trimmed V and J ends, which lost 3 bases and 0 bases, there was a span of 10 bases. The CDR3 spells CASSSISGSYEQYF. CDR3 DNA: TGTGCCAGCAGCTCCATTAGCGGCTCCTACGAGCAGTACTTC.

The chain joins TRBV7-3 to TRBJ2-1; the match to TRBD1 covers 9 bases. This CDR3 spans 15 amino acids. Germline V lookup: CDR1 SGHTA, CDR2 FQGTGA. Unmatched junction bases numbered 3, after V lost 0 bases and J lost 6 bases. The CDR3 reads CASSLTRDRANEQFF. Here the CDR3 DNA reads TGTGCCAGCAGCTTAACCCGGGACAGGGCCAATGAGCAGTTCTTC.

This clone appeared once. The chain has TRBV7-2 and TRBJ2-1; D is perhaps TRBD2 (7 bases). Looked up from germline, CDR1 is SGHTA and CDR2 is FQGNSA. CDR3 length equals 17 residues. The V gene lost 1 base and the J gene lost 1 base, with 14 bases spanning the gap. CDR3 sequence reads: CASSLVLAGASYNEQFF. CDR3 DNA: TGTGCCAGCAGCTTAGTACTTGCGGGGGCTTCCTACAATGAGCAGTTCTTC. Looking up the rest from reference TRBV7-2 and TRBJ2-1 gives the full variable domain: GAGVSQSPSNKVTEKGKDVELRCDPISGHTALYWYRQSLGQGLEFLIYFQGNSAPDKSGLPSDRFSAERTGGSVSTLTIQRTQQEDSAVYLCASSLVLAGASYNEQFFGPGTRLTVL.

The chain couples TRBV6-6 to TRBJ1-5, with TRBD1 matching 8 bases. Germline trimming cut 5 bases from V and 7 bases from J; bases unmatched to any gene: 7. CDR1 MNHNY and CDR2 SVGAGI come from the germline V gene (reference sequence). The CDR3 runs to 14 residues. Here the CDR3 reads CASSPSGGSQPQHF. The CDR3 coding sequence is TGTGCCAGCAGTCCTTCAGGGGGCTCGCAGCCCCAGCATTTT.

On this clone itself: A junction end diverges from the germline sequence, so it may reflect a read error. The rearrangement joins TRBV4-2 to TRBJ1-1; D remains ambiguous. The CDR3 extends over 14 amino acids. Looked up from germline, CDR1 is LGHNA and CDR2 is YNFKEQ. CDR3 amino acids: CASGQDQMNTEAFF. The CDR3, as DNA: TGTGCCAGCGGCCAAGATCAGATGAACACTGAAGCTTTCTTT.

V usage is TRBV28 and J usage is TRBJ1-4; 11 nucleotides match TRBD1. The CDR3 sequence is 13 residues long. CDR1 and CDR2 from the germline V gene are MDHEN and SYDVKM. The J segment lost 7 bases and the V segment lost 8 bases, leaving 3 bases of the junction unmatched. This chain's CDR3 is CASVDRGLEKLFF. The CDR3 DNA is TGTGCCAGCGTGGACAGGGGGCTTGAAAAACTGTTTTTT. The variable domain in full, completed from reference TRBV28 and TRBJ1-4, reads DVKVTQSSRYLVKRTGEKVFLECVQDMDHENMFWYRQDPGLGLRLIYFSYDVKMKEKGDIPEGYSVSREKKERFSLILESASTNQTSMYLCASVDRGLEKLFFGSGTQLSVL.

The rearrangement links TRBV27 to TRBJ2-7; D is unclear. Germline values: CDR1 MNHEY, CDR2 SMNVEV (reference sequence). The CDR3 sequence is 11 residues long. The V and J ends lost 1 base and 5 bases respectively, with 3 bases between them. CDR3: CASSLYDEQYF. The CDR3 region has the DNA TGTGCCAGCAGTTTATATGACGAGCAGTACTTC.

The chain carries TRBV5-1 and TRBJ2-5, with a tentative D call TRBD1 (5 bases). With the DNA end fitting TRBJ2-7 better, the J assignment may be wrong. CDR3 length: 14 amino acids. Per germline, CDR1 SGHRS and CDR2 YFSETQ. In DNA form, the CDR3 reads TGCGCCAGCAGCTCCGACAGTAGCTCCTACGAGCAGTACTTC. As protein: CASSSDSSSYEQYF.

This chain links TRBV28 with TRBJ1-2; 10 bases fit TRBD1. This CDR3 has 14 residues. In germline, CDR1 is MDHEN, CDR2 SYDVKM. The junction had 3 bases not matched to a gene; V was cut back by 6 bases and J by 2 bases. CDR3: CASRPTGGNYGYTF. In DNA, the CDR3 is TGTGCCAGCAGACCGACAGGGGGCAACTATGGCTACACCTTC.

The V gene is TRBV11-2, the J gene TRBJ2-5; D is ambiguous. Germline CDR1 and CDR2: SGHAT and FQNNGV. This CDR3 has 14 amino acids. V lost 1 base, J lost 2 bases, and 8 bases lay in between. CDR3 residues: CASSLVLGQETQYF. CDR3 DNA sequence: TGTGCCAGCAGCTTAGTTTTGGGACAAGAGACCCAGTACTTC. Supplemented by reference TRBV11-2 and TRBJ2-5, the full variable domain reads EAGVAQSPRYKIIEKRQSVAFWCNPISGHATLYWYQQILGQGPKLLIQFQNNGVVDDSQLPKDRFSAERLKGVDSTLKIQPAKLEDSAVYLCASSLVLGQETQYFGPGTRLLVL.

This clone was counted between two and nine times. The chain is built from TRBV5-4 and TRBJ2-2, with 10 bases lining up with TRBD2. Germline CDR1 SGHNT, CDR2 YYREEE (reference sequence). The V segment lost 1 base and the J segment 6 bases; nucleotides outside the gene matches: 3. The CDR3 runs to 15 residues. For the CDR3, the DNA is TGTGCCAGCAGCTTGCCTAGCGGGAGCTCCGGGGAGCTGTTTTTT. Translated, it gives CASSLPSGSSGELFF.

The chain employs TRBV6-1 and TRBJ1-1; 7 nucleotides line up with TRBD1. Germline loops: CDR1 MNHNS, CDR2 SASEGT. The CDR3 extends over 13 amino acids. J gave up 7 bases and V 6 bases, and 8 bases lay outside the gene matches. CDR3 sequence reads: CASRATGIREAFF. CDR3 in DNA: TGTGCCAGCAGGGCGACAGGGATCCGTGAAGCTTTCTTT.

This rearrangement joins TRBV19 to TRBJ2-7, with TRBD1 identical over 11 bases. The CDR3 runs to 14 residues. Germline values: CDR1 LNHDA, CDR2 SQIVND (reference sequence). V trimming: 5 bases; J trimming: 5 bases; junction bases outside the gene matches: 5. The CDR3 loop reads CASSVGTGGNEQYF. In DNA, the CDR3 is TGTGCCAGTAGTGTCGGGACAGGGGGGAACGAGCAGTACTTC.

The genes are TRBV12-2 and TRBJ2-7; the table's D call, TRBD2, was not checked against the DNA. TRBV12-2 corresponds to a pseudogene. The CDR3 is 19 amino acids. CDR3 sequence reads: CASRFPGLKGTSGRYEQYF. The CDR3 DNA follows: TGTGCAAGTCGCTTCCCGGGGCTTAAAGGGACTAGCGGGAGGTACGAGCAGTACTTC.

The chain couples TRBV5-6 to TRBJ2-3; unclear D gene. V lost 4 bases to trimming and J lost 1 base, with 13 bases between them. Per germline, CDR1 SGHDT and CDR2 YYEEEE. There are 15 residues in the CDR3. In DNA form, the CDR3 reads TGTGCCAGCAGCCCCGACGGAATTCGCACAGATACGCAGTATTTT. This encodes CASSPDGIRTDTQYF.